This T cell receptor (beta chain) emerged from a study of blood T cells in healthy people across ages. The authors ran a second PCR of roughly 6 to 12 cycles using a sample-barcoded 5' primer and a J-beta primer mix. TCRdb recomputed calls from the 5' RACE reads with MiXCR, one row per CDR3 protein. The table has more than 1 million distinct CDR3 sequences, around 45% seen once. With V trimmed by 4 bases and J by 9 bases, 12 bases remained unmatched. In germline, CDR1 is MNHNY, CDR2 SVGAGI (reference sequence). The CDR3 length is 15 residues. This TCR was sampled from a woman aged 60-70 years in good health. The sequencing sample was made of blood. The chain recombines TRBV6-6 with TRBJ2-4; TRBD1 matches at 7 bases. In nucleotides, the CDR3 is TGTGCCAGCAGTTTCGAGCCGGGACAGACAGGCATTCAGTACTTC. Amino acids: CASSFEPGQTGIQYF.